These 20 T cell receptor beta chains originate from one sample sequenced in a study of T cell responses to AZD1222 COVID-19 vaccine (dated by TCRdb to the early 2020s). In light of the paper, this sample's time point label describes: baseline before first vaccination. The library relied on the immunoSEQ multiplex PCR assay. Drawn from immuneACCESS, this table holds only the in-frame rearrangements with V and J called that TCRdb kept. Clones are partly lost; checked studies trace under half to an unresolved V gene and leave the rest unexplained. In this sample the table shows about 72,000 clones, 80% to 90% of which occur a single time. About 24% of the sample lies in the top ten. The sequences come from peripheral blood, collected on day 0 of AZD1222 vaccination. These TCRs come from an adult in good health.

The CDR3 protein is CASSWRGAGELFF. DNA of the CDR3: TGCGCCAGCAGCTGGAGGGGGGCCGGGGAGCTGTTTTTT. V usage is TRBV5-1 and J usage is TRBJ2-2; the D gene could be TRBD1 or TRBD2 (6 bases each). Trimming pared 3 bases from V and 6 bases from J, leaving 9 bases between. CDR1 is SGHRS, CDR2 YFSETQ, per germline. The CDR3 runs 13 residues.

The rearrangement joins TRBV30 to TRBJ1-3; the D gene is possibly TRBD1 (6 bases). The CDR3 is made up of 15 amino acids. CDR1 is GTSNPN, CDR2 SVGIG, per germline (reference sequence). V was trimmed by 0 bases and J by 2 bases, leaving 11 bases between them. Here the CDR3 DNA reads TGTGCCTGGAGTGTACCTCGACAGGCTGGAAACACCATATATTTT. The encoded protein is CAWSVPRQAGNTIYF.

This clone has a single count. The chain uses TRBV11-3 and TRBJ1-2, with 10 bases fitting TRBD1. The V segment lost 5 bases and the J segment 6 bases; nucleotides outside the gene matches: 6. The CDR3 length is 14 residues. CDR1 and CDR2 (germline): SGHNT, YENEEA. The CDR3 region is CASSLGQGSDGYTF. The CDR3 nucleotides read TGTGCCAGCAGCCTGGGACAGGGGTCTGATGGCTACACCTTC.

This chain joins TRBV7-9 and TRBJ2-1; D possibly matches TRBD1 or TRBD2 (5 bases each). Germline V CDR1 and CDR2: SEHNR, FQNEAQ (reference sequence). Trimming took 5 bases from V and 3 from J, leaving 8 bases between them. This CDR3 is built from 13 residues. The CDR3 DNA is TGTGCCAGCAGCAGGGACGGCTACAATGAGCAGTTCTTC. It codes for CASSRDGYNEQFF. Variable domain in full (rest from reference TRBV7-9 and TRBJ2-1): DTGVSQNPRHKITKRGQNVTFRCDPISEHNRLYWYRQTLGQGPEFLTYFQNEAQLEKSRLLSDRFSAERPKGSFSTLEIQRTEQGDSAMYLCASSRDGYNEQFFGPGTRLTVL.

V gene TRBV7-9 combines with J gene TRBJ1-2; D uncertain. Germline V lookup: CDR1 SEHNR, CDR2 FQNEAQ (reference sequence). This CDR3 is 13 amino acids long. Trimming took off 5 bases at V and 2 bases at J, with 9 bases between the two ends. The CDR3 region has the DNA TGTGCCAGCAGCCCCTCTGGGAACTATGGCTACACCTTC. Translating it yields CASSPSGNYGYTF.

The J gene is TRBJ1-5, the V gene TRBV27; D uncertain. Germline CDR1 MNHEY, CDR2 SMNVEV (reference sequence). The V end was cut by 5 bases, the J end by 9 bases, with 5 bases between. This CDR3 spans 10 amino acids. This chain's CDR3 is CASSLRPQHF. In DNA form, the CDR3 reads TGTGCCAGCAGTCTTCGGCCCCAGCATTTT.

V usage is TRBV5-5 and J usage is TRBJ2-7, with TRBD1 as a possible D gene (6 bases). Trimming took off 4 bases at V and 4 bases at J, with 18 bases between the two ends. The CDR3 consists of 15 residues. Germline V gene lookup returns CDR1 SGHKS and CDR2 YYEKEE (reference sequence). CDR3 nucleotides: TGTGCCAGCAGCACAGGGACATTATGGGCTTACGAGCAGTACTTC. Translated, it gives CASSTGTLWAYEQYF. Combining the CDR3 with reference TRBV5-5 and TRBJ2-7 gives the whole variable domain DAGVTQSPTHLIKTRGQQVTLRCSPISGHKSVSWYQQVLGQGPQFIFQYYEKEERGRGNFPDRFSARQFPNYSSELNVNALLLGDSALYLCASSTGTLWAYEQYFGPGTRLTVT.

This chain joins TRBV12-3 or TRBV12-4 and TRBJ2-5, with 7 positions matching TRBD1. The CDR3 consists of 13 residues. Trimming cost V 6 bases and J 4 bases; bases outside gene matches: 5. The CDR3 spells CASRSTGLETQYF. DNA for the CDR3: TGTGCCAGCAGGTCGACAGGGTTAGAGACCCAGTACTTC.

The chain recombines TRBV9 with TRBJ1-6; 8 bases are a match to TRBD1. Germline V CDR1 and CDR2: SGDLS, YYNGEE. V trimming: 3 bases; J trimming: 1 base; junction bases outside the gene matches: 3. The CDR3 length is 16 residues. The CDR3 nucleotides are TGTGCCAGCAGCGACCGGGACAGGTCCTATAATTCACCCCTCCACTTT. Protein sequence: CASSDRDRSYNSPLHF.

The chain employs TRBV30 and TRBJ1-1; D unclear. This CDR3 is 12 amino acids long. Between the trimmed V and J ends, which lost 7 bases and 0 bases, there was a span of 9 bases. Germline CDR1 and CDR2: GTSNPN and SVGIG (reference sequence). CDR3 in amino acids: CASHTMNTEAFF. In DNA form, the CDR3 reads TGTGCCTCTCACACCATGAACACTGAAGCTTTCTTT.

This chain connects TRBV2 to TRBJ2-7, with D unresolved. The V and J ends lost 5 bases and 4 bases respectively, with 3 bases between them. CDR1 is SNHLY, CDR2 FYNNEI, per germline. CDR3 length: 10 residues. The CDR3 DNA reads TGTGCCAGCAGTAGGTACGAGCAGTACTTC. Translated, it gives CASSRYEQYF.

This chain joins TRBV30 and TRBJ1-2; D call uncertain. The CDR3 is 15 residues long. Trimming stripped 0 bases from V and 2 bases from J, with 13 bases between. Germline-derived CDR1 and CDR2 are GTSNPN and SVGIG (reference sequence). CDR3 in DNA: TGTGCCTGGAGTGTACTGACCTCGCGCAACTATGGCTACACCTTC. This codes for CAWSVLTSRNYGYTF.

The chain recombines TRBV4-1 with TRBJ2-5; D call uncertain. The CDR3 consists of 14 residues. Per germline, CDR1 MGHRA and CDR2 YSYEKL. V lost 2 bases and J 0 bases, leaving 7 bases between the germline ends. The CDR3 DNA reads as TGCGCCAGCAGCCAACTAGACAACCAAGAGACCCAGTACTTC. Translated: CASSQLDNQETQYF.

In its sample, this clone was seen once. The chain uses TRBV18 and TRBJ2-5; 11 nucleotides agree with TRBD2. This CDR3 spans 16 amino acids. The V segment lost 1 base and the J segment 2 bases; nucleotides outside the gene matches: 3. CDR1 and CDR2 from the germline V gene are KGHSH and LQKENI. CDR3 nucleotides: TGTGCCAGCTCACCACTAGCGGGGGGGCCTCAAGAGACCCAGTACTTC. This sequence encodes CASSPLAGGPQETQYF.

The chain employs TRBV2 and TRBJ2-7; D possibly matches TRBD1 or TRBD2 (5 bases each). Germline CDR1 reads SNHLY; CDR2 reads FYNNEI. This CDR3 is built from 10 residues. V lost 3 bases, J lost 12 bases, and 9 bases lay in between. The CDR3 sequence: CASSDGAPYF. Written as DNA, the CDR3 is TGTGCCAGCAGTGACGGGGCCCCGTACTTC.

The chain recombines TRBV6-5 with TRBJ1-5; 8 bases line up with TRBD1. The CDR3 sequence is 13 residues long. The V gene end was trimmed by 6 bases and the J gene end by 7 bases; junction bases not matched to a gene: 5. CDR1 MNHEY and CDR2 SVGAGI come from the germline V gene. CDR3 in DNA: TGTGCCAGCAGCTCGGACAGGGTCCAGCCCCAGCATTTT. Its translation: CASSSDRVQPQHF.

This rearrangement joins TRBV27 to TRBJ2-3, with D unclear. V was pared by 0 bases and J by 3 bases, with 13 bases between. The CDR3 runs to 16 residues. Germline lookup yields CDR1 MNHEY and CDR2 SMNVEV (reference sequence). The chain's CDR3 is CASSLSTPRPTDTQYF. CDR3 in DNA: TGTGCCAGCAGTTTATCGACTCCCCGCCCGACAGATACGCAGTATTTT.

The J gene is TRBJ1-2, the V gene TRBV5-1; no clear D gene. There are 16 residues in the CDR3. V dropped 0 bases and J dropped 0 bases, with 12 bases sitting between them. CDR1 is SGHRS, CDR2 YFSETQ, per germline. CDR3 DNA: TGCGCCAGCAGCTTGGACGCCAGAACTCCTAACTATGGCTACACCTTC. The encoded protein is CASSLDARTPNYGYTF.

The chain couples TRBV5-1 to TRBJ2-5; 9 bases are shared with TRBD1. V shed 2 bases, J shed 5 bases, and the junction held 16 bases outside the gene matches. This CDR3 is built from 18 residues. Looked up from germline, CDR1 is SGHRS and CDR2 is YFSETQ. The CDR3 bases are TGCGCCAGCAGCTTCGGGCGAATGGGACAGGGAAGTTTTGAGACCCAGTACTTC. It encodes CASSFGRMGQGSFETQYF. The full variable domain, with the rest looked up from reference TRBV5-1 and TRBJ2-5, is KAGVTQTPRYLIKTRGQQVTLSCSPISGHRSVSWYQQTPGQGLQFLFEYFSETQRNKGNFPGRFSGRQFSNSRSEMNVSTLELGDSALYLCASSFGRMGQGSFETQYFGPGTRLLVL.

This rearrangement joins TRBV3-1 (or the pseudogene TRBV3-2) to TRBJ1-5; D is perhaps TRBD1 (5 bases). The CDR3 runs 16 residues. Germline CDR1 LGHDT, CDR2 YNNKEL (reference sequence). Trimming removed 2 bases from V and 6 bases from J, with 17 bases in between. As DNA, the CDR3 is TGTGCCAGCAGCCAAAATCACAGCCCAAGGGGTCAGCCCCAGCATTTT. As protein: CASSQNHSPRGQPQHF.